This TCR beta chain was retrieved from a study of blood T cell repertoires in COVID-19. Study information: Collection of acute and convalescent COVID-19 samples took place in the United States, Italy and Spain.

This CDR3 spans 16 amino acids. Germline-derived CDR1 and CDR2 are SGHTA and FQGNSA. Germline trimming cut 3 bases from V and 5 bases from J; bases unmatched to any gene: 7. Source study methods: Reference gene primer amplification in the assay estimated nucleated cell counts. The method was immunoSEQ multiplex PCR; TCRdb's version includes in-frame clones alone and lacks a portion of them. The V and J calls and clone size are taken from that table; D and trimming were inferred from the DNA. There are 50,000 or so clones in the sample; over 80% occur only once, and around 17% lies in the top ten. This TCR derives from a man in his forties with acute or convalescent COVID-19. Material: peripheral blood. The J gene is TRBJ2-3, the V gene TRBV7-2, with TRBD1 matching 11 bases. This CDR3 reads CASSFGQGALVDTQYF. The CDR3 DNA reads TGTGCCAGCAGCTTCGGACAGGGGGCACTAGTAGATACGCAGTATTTT. The full variable domain, with the rest looked up from reference TRBV7-2 and TRBJ2-3, is GAGVSQSPSNKVTEKGKDVELRCDPISGHTALYWYRQSLGQGLEFLIYFQGNSAPDKSGLPSDRFSAERTGGSVSTLTIQRTQQEDSAVYLCASSFGQGALVDTQYFGPGTRLTVL.